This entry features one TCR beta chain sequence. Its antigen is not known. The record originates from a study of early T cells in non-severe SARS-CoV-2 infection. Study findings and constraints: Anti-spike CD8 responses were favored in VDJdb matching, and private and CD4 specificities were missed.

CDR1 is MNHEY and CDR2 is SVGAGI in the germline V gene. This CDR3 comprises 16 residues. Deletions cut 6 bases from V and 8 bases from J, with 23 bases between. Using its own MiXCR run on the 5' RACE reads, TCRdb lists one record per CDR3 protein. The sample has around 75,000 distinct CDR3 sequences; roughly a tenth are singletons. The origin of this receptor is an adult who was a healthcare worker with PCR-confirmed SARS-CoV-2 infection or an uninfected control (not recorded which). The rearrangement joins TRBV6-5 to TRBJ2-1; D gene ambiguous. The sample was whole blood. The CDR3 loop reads CASRRATASFLHEQFF. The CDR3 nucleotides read TGTGCCAGCAGGCGTGCGACGGCCTCCTTCCTACATGAGCAGTTCTTC.